The entry that follows covers one T cell receptor beta chain sequence. The data are from a study of blood T cell repertoires in COVID-19. Across the whole study: Samples of COVID-19 (acute and convalescent) were obtained from the United States, Italy and Spain. The analysed material was cDNA or gDNA that came from T cells, B-cell-depleted T cells, or PBMCs.

The CDR3 consists of 14 residues. Trimming left V 6 bases short and J 5 bases short, with 16 bases between. Germline V gives CDR1 SGHVS, CDR2 FQNEAQ. Original methodology: Reference gene primer amplification in the assay estimated nucleated cell counts. Here immunoSEQ multiplex PCR was the method, and the copy in TCRdb shows in-frame clones only, minus some. That table furnishes V, J and clone size, whereas the DNA furnished D and trimming. The sample has hundreds of thousands of clones, approximately 86% seen once. Sequenced material: peripheral blood. V gene TRBV7-8 combines with J gene TRBJ1-1; D is unresolved. This receptor was obtained from a man aged 70 or older with acute or convalescent COVID-19. CDR3 sequence (DNA): TGTGCCAGCAGTTCGTTCAGCGGGGAGACTGAAGCTTTCTTT. As protein: CASSSFSGETEAFF.